Each of the 5 T cell receptor beta chains below was sequenced from the same sample in a study of beta chain features in type 1 diabetes. Antigen specificity for these receptors is unknown. Expressed TCRB transcripts were sequenced, since all the RNA that had been isolated was reverse transcribed. Profiling relied on immunoSEQ multiplex PCR, and the TCRdb table lists in-frame clones only, not all of them. The data contain under 850,000 clones, around an eighth of them singletons. The study's findings and limits: Moderate yet significant TCRB CDR3 shortening was seen in Type 1 diabetes patients in all four CD4+ subsets.

Sequenced: naive CD4+ T cells from blood. Receptors originate from a man between 18 and 29 years old with type 1 diabetes.

V usage is TRBV11-2 and J usage is TRBJ1-6; D remains unclear. The CDR3 runs to 14 residues. V dropped 10 bases and J dropped 8 bases, with 18 bases sitting between them. Germline V gene lookup returns CDR1 SGHAT and CDR2 FQNNGV. The CDR3 nucleotides are TGTGCCACAGCTTTAGGGAATTTATATTCACCCCTCCACTTT. Its translation is CATALGNLYSPLHF.

This clone was seen a handful of times. The V and J genes are TRBV2 and TRBJ2-3; 9 bases align to TRBD2. Germline CDR1 and CDR2: SNHLY and FYNNEI. The trim removed 2 bases at V and 6 bases at J, leaving 6 bases unmatched. This CDR3 region has 15 residues. In DNA, the CDR3 is TGTGCCAGCAGTGAATCTGGGACTAGCATCGATACGCAGTATTTT. It encodes CASSESGTSIDTQYF. Full variable domain (rest looked up from reference TRBV2 and TRBJ2-3): EPEVTQTPSHQVTQMGQEVILRCVPISNHLYFYWYRQILGQKVEFLVSFYNNEISEKSEIFDDQFSVERPDGSNFTLKIRSTKLEDSAMYFCASSESGTSIDTQYFGPGTRLTVL.

A few counts support this clone. This chain connects TRBV6-5 to TRBJ2-7; a weak D match, TRBD1 (5 bases). This CDR3 region has 13 residues. Germline values: CDR1 MNHEY, CDR2 SVGAGI. Trimming removed 7 bases at V and 3 bases at J, with 13 bases between. CDR3 nucleotides: TGTGCCAGCACCTCGACAGAGAACTACGAGCAGTACTTC. This translates into CASTSTENYEQYF.

The chain recombines TRBV15 with TRBJ2-2, with TRBD2 as a possible D gene (7 bases). CDR1 LNHNV and CDR2 YYDKDF come from the germline V gene (reference sequence). The CDR3 length is 13 residues. V was cut by 0 bases and J by 12 bases, with 11 bases left in between. CDR3 nucleotides: TGTGCCACCAGCAGAGATGAGGGGGGGAAGCTGTTTTTT. This sequence encodes CATSRDEGGKLFF.

The rearrangement uses TRBV5-1 and TRBJ2-7, with D possibly called TRBD1 or TRBD2 (5 bases each). Trimming pared 0 bases from V and 3 bases from J, leaving 10 bases between. CDR1 and CDR2 (germline): SGHRS, YFSETQ. The CDR3 is 14 amino acids. CDR3 coding DNA: TGCGCCAGCAGCTTGGAGAAGGGGAGCTACGAGCAGTACTTC. As protein: CASSLEKGSYEQYF.